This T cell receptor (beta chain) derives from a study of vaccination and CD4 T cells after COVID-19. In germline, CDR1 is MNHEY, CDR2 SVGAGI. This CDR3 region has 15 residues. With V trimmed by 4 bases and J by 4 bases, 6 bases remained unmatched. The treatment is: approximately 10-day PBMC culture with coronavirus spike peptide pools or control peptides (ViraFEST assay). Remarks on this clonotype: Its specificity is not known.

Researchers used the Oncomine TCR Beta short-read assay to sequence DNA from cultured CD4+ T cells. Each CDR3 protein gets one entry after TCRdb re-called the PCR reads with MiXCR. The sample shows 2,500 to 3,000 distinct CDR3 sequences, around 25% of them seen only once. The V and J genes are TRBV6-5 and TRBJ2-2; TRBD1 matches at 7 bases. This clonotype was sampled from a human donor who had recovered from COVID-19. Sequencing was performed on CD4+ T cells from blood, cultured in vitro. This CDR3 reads CASSSQGRGTGELFF. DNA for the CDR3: TGTGCCAGCAGTTCACAGGGGCGCGGCACCGGGGAGCTGTTTTTT.